This TCR beta chain was obtained from a study of T cells in Graves' hyperthyroidism and ophthalmopathy. About the research overall: Peripheral blood collection took place at initial diagnosis, before any treatment. Findings and caveats of the study: A model of 13 V-J pairs discriminated ophthalmopathy from stable hyperthyroidism.

Recently diagnosed hyperthyroidism of less than 2 months' duration affected patients aged 18 to 65. Authors of the study amplified TCR beta CDR3 regions from RNA transcripts. First-round RT-PCR targeting the TCR CDR3 was performed with the HTBI primer set. TCRdb re-analysed the multiplex PCR reads in MiXCR, keeping a single row per CDR3 protein. This repertoire shows under 550,000 distinct CDR3 sequences, around 13% found once; its top ten account for 4% to 6.5%. This clonotype was counted many times. The antigen is not known. Specimen: blood. The receptor comes from a woman aged 18-29 years with Graves' hyperthyroidism.

The CDR3 DNA reads TGTGCCACCAGTCGGGCCACCCCCGACAACATGAACACTGAAGCTTTCTTT. Encoded protein: CATSRATPDNMNTEAFF. The V gene is TRBV24-1, the J gene TRBJ1-1; D not resolved. The length of the CDR3 is 17 residues. The V and J ends lost 6 bases and 0 bases respectively, with 19 bases between them. Germline values: CDR1 KGHDR, CDR2 SFDVKD.